This T cell receptor beta chain derives from a study of cytomegalovirus exposure and HLA in healthy donors. Study summary: Earlier sequencing of about 179 million T cells yielded around 120 million unique TCR beta sequences.

The CDR3 spans 17 residues. CDR1 is SGHNT, CDR2 YYREEE, per germline (reference sequence). V lost 2 bases and J lost 0; bases outside the gene matches: 1. The PCR contained 60 Vbeta and 13 Jbeta primers. Clones were read by immunoSEQ multiplex PCR, and TCRdb kept only the in-frame ones, dropping some. The sample yields 120,000 to 150,000 clones, about 78% seen once. Findings and caveats of the study: In a later analysis, specific HLA alleles were associated with around 17,000 TCR beta sequences at a 0.05 false discovery rate. The sole available immune exposure information was CMV serostatus. The study put about 180 TCR beta chains on its list as cytomegalovirus-associated.

With respect to this clone: No antigen is known for it.

This chain uses TRBV5-4 with TRBJ2-6, with 11 nucleotides matching TRBD1. Sequencing was carried out using PBMCs. The sequence was collected from a young man in good health and CMV-seronegative. DNA for the CDR3: TGTGCCAGCAGCTTAGGGACAGGGGGCTCTGGGGCCAACGTCCTGACTTTC. Amino acid sequence: CASSLGTGGSGANVLTF.